The 15 T cell receptor beta chains below all came from one sample that was sequenced in a study of T-cell reconstitution after alpha-beta-depleted transplantation in children. Unique molecular identifiers were incorporated when the TCRbeta library was constructed. TCRdb called the PCR reads again in MiXCR, with one record for every CDR3 protein. This sample yields some 120,000 distinct CDR3 sequences, of which 23% are seen a single time; over 9.5% belongs to the top ten. Sample: PBMCs, mostly from graft donor cells, taken 180 days after TCRalphabeta/CD19-depleted stem cell transplant. These TCRs come from a male patient aged 2 to 9 who had a stem cell transplant for chronic granulomatous disease, so the T cells may come from the graft donor.

Remarks on this clonotype: A much larger clone differs from this one at a single base, so this may be a read error. The chain uses TRBV20-1 and TRBJ2-1; no firm D call. The length of the CDR3 is 10 residues. Germline values: CDR1 DFQATT, CDR2 SNEGSKA (reference sequence). Trimming removed 4 bases at V and 3 bases at J, with 1 base between. This CDR3 reads CSAIYNEQFF. Written as DNA, the CDR3 is TGCAGTGCTATCTACAATGAGCAGTTCTTC.

The table lists this clonotype with a few counts. The J gene is TRBJ2-1, the V gene TRBV6-1; 12 nucleotides align to TRBD2. CDR3 length equals 15 residues. Germline-derived CDR1 and CDR2 are MNHNS and SASEGT. The trim removed 2 bases at V and 4 bases at J, leaving 0 bases unmatched. Here the CDR3 reads CASSELAGGYNEQFF. The CDR3 DNA reads as TGTGCCAGCAGTGAACTAGCGGGAGGGTACAATGAGCAGTTCTTC.

CDR3 residues: CAISDVSSGFSYEQYF. The CDR3 DNA is TGTGCCATCAGTGATGTAAGTTCTGGCTTCTCCTACGAGCAGTACTTC. V is TRBV10-3 and J is TRBJ2-7; D unresolved. V lost 3 bases and J lost 0, with 15 bases in between. The length of the CDR3 is 16 residues. The V gene's germline CDR1 is ENHRY and CDR2 SYGVKD.

The sample holds many counts of this clonotype. The chain couples TRBV12-3 or TRBV12-4 to TRBJ2-7; perhaps TRBD1 as D (6 bases). Trimming pared 6 bases from V and 12 bases from J, leaving 15 bases between. This CDR3 region has 11 residues. CDR3 amino acids: CASSSDSLMYF. The CDR3 DNA is TGTGCCAGCAGCTCGGACAGTCTAATGTACTTC.

V and J are TRBV12-3 or TRBV12-4 and TRBJ1-2, with D hard to call. Trimming took 6 bases from V and 3 from J, leaving 11 bases between them. The CDR3 contains 13 residues. The chain's CDR3 is CASSPSRDYGYTF. As DNA, the CDR3 is TGTGCCAGCAGCCCATCCCGGGACTATGGCTACACCTTC.

This clonotype was detected many times. V gene TRBV29-1 combines with J gene TRBJ2-5; 10 positions match TRBD2. The CDR3 length is 13 residues. In germline, CDR1 is SQVTM, CDR2 ANQGSEA. The V segment lost 2 bases and the J segment 4 bases; nucleotides outside the gene matches: 1. CDR3 protein: CSVEKRGGETQYF. CDR3 coding DNA: TGCAGCGTTGAAAAGCGGGGGGGAGAGACCCAGTACTTC.

This chain joins TRBV7-4 and TRBJ2-5; no clear D. Germline-derived CDR1 and CDR2 are SGHVT and SQSDAQ. The CDR3 length is 12 residues. V lost 5 bases and J lost 7, with 11 bases in between. CDR3 sequence (DNA): TGTGCCAGCAGCCCAAGTATCCGGACCCAGTACTTC. Residues: CASSPSIRTQYF.

The sample holds many counts of this clonotype. This chain links TRBV12-3 or TRBV12-4 with TRBJ1-1; D may be TRBD1 (5 bases). Trimming left V 6 bases short and J 6 bases short, with 20 bases between. The CDR3 covers 15 residues. CDR3 nucleotides: TGTGCCAGCAGAATTTTTCAAGGCAGGGAGGCTGAAGCTTTCTTT. Encoded protein: CASRIFQGREAEAFF.

This chain connects TRBV5-1 to TRBJ2-1, with unresolved D. CDR3 length: 11 amino acids. The germline V gene encodes CDR1 SGHRS and CDR2 YFSETQ. The V end lost 0 bases, the J end lost 9 bases, and 4 bases lay between the germline ends. For the CDR3, the DNA is TGCGCCAGCAGCTTGGCTAGTGAGCAGTTCTTC. Amino acid sequence: CASSLASEQFF. Drawing the rest from reference TRBV5-1 and TRBJ2-1, the complete variable domain is KAGVTQTPRYLIKTRGQQVTLSCSPISGHRSVSWYQQTPGQGLQFLFEYFSETQRNKGNFPGRFSGRQFSNSRSEMNVSTLELGDSALYLCASSLASEQFFGPGTRLTVL.

The V call is TRBV7-7, the J call TRBJ2-7; TRBD2 is a possible D gene (5 bases). Between the trimmed V and J ends, which lost 1 base and 0 bases, there was a span of 10 bases. Germline assignment: CDR1 SSHAT and CDR2 FNYEAQ (reference sequence). This CDR3 comprises 15 residues. CDR3 in amino acids: CASSLELGSSYEQYF. In DNA, the CDR3 is TGTGCCAGCAGCTTAGAACTGGGGAGCTCCTACGAGCAGTACTTC. Filled out from reference TRBV7-7 and TRBJ2-7, the complete variable domain reads GAGVSQSPRYKVTKRGQDVTLRCDPISSHATLYWYQQALGQGPEFLTYFNYEAQPDKSGLPSDRFSAERPEGSISTLTIQRTEQRDSAMYRCASSLELGSSYEQYFGPGTRLTVT.

In its sample, this clonotype was seen many times. The chain is built from TRBV7-2 and TRBJ2-7, with a weak D call TRBD2 (5 bases). V dropped 4 bases and J dropped 3 bases, with 19 bases sitting between them. The CDR3 runs to 16 residues. Germline V gene lookup returns CDR1 SGHTA and CDR2 FQGNSA. The CDR3 protein is CASSSLGGGWGYEQYF. In DNA form, the CDR3 reads TGTGCCAGCAGCTCCCTCGGAGGAGGTTGGGGCTACGAGCAGTACTTC. The whole variable domain, filled in from reference TRBV7-2 and TRBJ2-7, reads GAGVSQSPSNKVTEKGKDVELRCDPISGHTALYWYRQSLGQGLEFLIYFQGNSAPDKSGLPSDRFSAERTGGSVSTLTIQRTQQEDSAVYLCASSSLGGGWGYEQYFGPGTRLTVT.

This clonotype showed up just a few times. The rearrangement links TRBV6-4 to TRBJ1-6, with 7 positions matching TRBD1. V lost 5 bases to trimming and J lost 0 bases; unmatched junction nucleotides: 13. Germline V gives CDR1 MRHNA, CDR2 SNTAGT. The CDR3 consists of 19 residues. The CDR3 sequence is CASSLWRQGQSSYNSPLHF. The CDR3 region has the DNA TGTGCCAGCAGTTTATGGAGGCAGGGACAGAGCTCCTATAATTCACCCCTCCACTTT.

This clonotype has a handful of counts. This chain uses TRBV12-3 or TRBV12-4 with TRBJ2-3; 8 nucleotides agree with TRBD2. Germline trimming cut 6 bases from V and 2 bases from J; bases unmatched to any gene: 13. This CDR3 region has 17 residues. The CDR3 region is CASSLKRPGLDTDTQYF. Here the CDR3 DNA reads TGTGCCAGCAGCTTAAAAAGACCGGGACTAGACACAGATACGCAGTATTTT.

The CDR3 is CASSVAFSNEQFF. CDR3 nucleotide sequence: TGTGCCAGCAGCGTAGCTTTCAGCAATGAGCAGTTCTTC. The chain joins TRBV9 to TRBJ2-1; D call uncertain. The CDR3 spans 13 residues. Germline loops: CDR1 SGDLS, CDR2 YYNGEE. V was trimmed by 0 bases and J by 6 bases, leaving 7 bases between them.

The gene calls are TRBV12-3 or TRBV12-4 and TRBJ2-5, with TRBD2 matching 7 bases. The CDR3 contains 13 residues. J was trimmed by 5 bases and V by 5 bases; bases with no gene match: 5. In nucleotides, the CDR3 is TGTGCCAGCAGTCCGCCCGGGAGGGAGACCCAGTACTTC. It translates to CASSPPGRETQYF.